This T cell receptor beta chain was recovered during a study of tumor-infiltrating lymphocytes in oesophageal squamous cell carcinoma. TCRdb redid the calling of the PCR reads with MiXCR, one entry per CDR3 protein. The sample comprises approximately 11,000 distinct CDR3 sequences, roughly half of which are singletons, and roughly a quarter rests with the top ten. This clonotype is deemed medium-sized. The CDR3 totals 12 residues. Germline CDR1 and CDR2: MNHNS and SASEGT. V was shortened by 7 bases and J by 2 bases, with 8 bases between the two germline ends. This sequence was found in a male donor with esophageal squamous cell carcinoma. Sequenced: esophageal tumor tissue. This chain links TRBV6-1 with TRBJ2-5; D is unclear. The CDR3 nucleotides read TGTGCCAGCACCCAGGCGCAAGAGACCCAGTACTTC. It yields the protein CASTQAQETQYF.